This TCR beta chain was profiled in a study of radiation and T cells in renal cell carcinoma. Overall study: Nephrectomy followed 15 Gy stereotactic body radiation by 4 weeks. Broader study findings: Top tumor clonotypes rose in blood 2 weeks post-radiation, then contracted. Baseline intratumoral clonotype presence is unknown without pretreatment biopsies.

As concerns this clone: The antigen remains unidentified.

V was clipped by 6 bases and J by 8 bases, with 16 bases between them. The CDR3 loop spans 13 amino acids. Germline values: CDR1 SNHLY, CDR2 FYNNEI. Documented time point: blood 2 weeks post-SBRT. Noted treatment: 15 Gy SBRT to primary tumor, nephrectomy 4 weeks later. Radiation-treated patients gave blood at baseline, week 2 and week 4. Only in-frame clones appear in the TCRdb table, and some are missing; sequencing was by immunoSEQ multiplex PCR. The profile covers 100,000 to 150,000 clones, with roughly 91% appearing a single time and nearly 6% taken by the ten largest. The J gene is TRBJ1-2, the V gene TRBV2; the D is unclear. This receptor was taken from a woman in her 70s with renal cell carcinoma. The sample was blood, taken from a patient whose treatment included radiotherapy and nephrectomy. CDR3 DNA sequence: TGTGCCAGCAGGCCTGACCTCGTAAAAGGCTACACCTTC. Translated: CASRPDLVKGYTF.